This is a list of T cell receptor beta chains from one sample in a study of blood T cell repertoires in COVID-19. The table came from immunoSEQ multiplex PCR; TCRdb's copy has only in-frame clones and leaves some out. The data contain under 300,000 clones, about 86% of them singletons. The specimen was peripheral blood. The receptors were sampled from a man younger than 35 with active or convalescent COVID-19. Each CDR3 is given with its conserved first and last residue. The D gene is left open where the match is weak. Clone sizes are given selectively: once, few, many, or a class where the clone is expanded.

-,TRBD1,TRBV6-5,TRBJ2-5,CASSSGQGKETQYF,TGTGCCAGCAGTTCCGGACAGGGGAAAGAGACCCAGTACTTC
many,-,TRBV15,TRBJ2-3,CATQKLPTDTQYF,TGTGCCACCCAAAAGCTCCCCACAGATACGCAGTATTTT
-,-,TRBV7-9,TRBJ2-7,CASGAGGIYEQYF,TGTGCCAGCGGGGCAGGGGGGATCTACGAGCAGTACTTC
once,-,TRBV5-6,TRBJ2-1,CASSLGNRGKQFF,TGTGCCAGCAGCTTGGGTAACAGAGGGAAGCAGTTCTTC
few,-,TRBV21-1,TRBJ1-1,CASRRLSALVDTEAFF,TGTGCCAGCAGACGCCTCTCTGCGCTGGTCGACACTGAAGCTTTCTTT
-,-,TRBV5-1,TRBJ2-4,CASSDPTLAKNIQYF,TGCGCCAGCAGCGATCCTACCCTAGCCAAAAACATTCAGTACTTC
-,-,TRBV5-4,TRBJ2-5,CASSSREGPQETQYF,TGTGCCAGCAGCTCCAGGGAAGGTCCACAAGAGACCCAGTACTTC
-,TRBD1,TRBV24-1,TRBJ2-2,CATGGQGGGELFF,TGTGCCACCGGGGGACAGGGGGGCGGGGAGCTGTTTTTT
-,-,TRBV2,TRBJ1-4,CASSWQSRREKLFF,TGTGCCAGCAGTTGGCAGTCGAGGCGTGAAAAACTGTTTTTT
-,-,TRBV29-1,TRBJ1-1,CSVEDIGGTEAFF,TGCAGCGTGGAAGACATAGGAGGCACTGAAGCTTTCTTT
-,-,TRBV29-1,TRBJ1-3,CSFRTGNTIYF,TGCAGCTTTCGGACAGGAAACACCATATATTTT
-,-,TRBV6-5,TRBJ2-1,CASSQGHEQFF,TGTGCCAGCAGTCAGGGCCATGAGCAGTTCTTC
-,TRBD2,TRBV4-3,TRBJ2-1,CASSQVSLAGSQFF,TGCGCCAGCAGCCAAGTTTCCTTAGCGGGCTCGCAGTTCTTC
-,TRBD2,TRBV12-5,TRBJ2-1,CASGLVRGSGIIYNEQFF,TGTGCTAGTGGTTTGGTAAGGGGTAGCGGGATTATATACAATGAGCAGTTCTTC
-,-,TRBV6-5,TRBJ1-3,CASSYGPSGNTIYF,TGTGCCAGCAGTTACGGGCCCTCTGGAAACACCATATATTTT
-,TRBD1,TRBV7-9,TRBJ1-1,CASSAGRVGQGARERAFF,TGTGCCAGCAGCGCAGGTCGGGTGGGACAGGGGGCGCGGGAGCGAGCTTTCTTT
few,-,TRBV9,TRBJ2-3,CASSPGGVSDTQYF,TGTGCCAGCAGCCCCGGGGGAGTTTCCGATACGCAGTATTTT
-,-,TRBV7-9,TRBJ2-7,CASSLEVQEQYF,TGTGCCAGCAGCTTAGAAGTCCAGGAGCAGTACTTC
-,-,TRBV5-1,TRBJ2-5,CASSLTAAGRETQYF,TGCGCCAGCAGCTTGACAGCGGCGGGACGAGAGACCCAGTACTTC
-,TRBD1,TRBV5-1,TRBJ2-3,CASSLFTGGGTDTQYF,TGCGCCAGCAGCTTGTTTACAGGGGGCGGGACAGATACGCAGTATTTT
-,-,TRBV4-2,TRBJ2-7,CASSQATQGFREQYF,TGTGCCAGCAGCCAGGCTACCCAGGGATTTAGGGAGCAGTACTTC
-,-,TRBV12-3/TRBV12-4,TRBJ1-1,CASLQETHTEAFF,TGTGCCAGCCTACAGGAAACCCACACTGAAGCTTTCTTT
-,TRBD2,TRBV4-2,TRBJ2-7,CASSQTSGYSYEQYF,TGTGCCAGCAGCCAAACTAGCGGGTACTCCTACGAGCAGTACTTC
-,-,TRBV6-2/TRBV6-3,TRBJ1-5,CASSFPVRFVSNQPQHF,TGTGCCAGCAGTTTCCCCGTCCGGTTCGTTAGCAATCAGCCCCAGCATTTT
-,TRBD2,TRBV28,TRBJ2-7,CASTYTGGNRMFYEQYF,TGTGCCAGCACCTATACGGGGGGGAATCGTATGTTCTACGAGCAGTACTTC
-,-,TRBV28,TRBJ1-2,CASTLGGAGGYTF,TGTGCCAGCACCCTCGGGGGGGCCGGGGGCTACACCTTC
-,-,TRBV3-1/TRBV3-2,TRBJ1-1,CASSQDVKGRWPTEAFF,TGTGCCAGCAGCCAAGATGTTAAGGGGAGGTGGCCGACTGAAGCTTTCTTT
-,TRBD2,TRBV9,TRBJ2-3,CASSGTSVNTDTQYF,TGTGCCAGCAGCGGGACTAGCGTGAACACAGATACGCAGTATTTT
-,-,TRBV4-1,TRBJ2-2,CASSQQGFAGELFF,TGCGCCAGCAGCCAACAGGGGTTCGCCGGGGAGCTGTTTTTT
-,-,TRBV6-2/TRBV6-3,TRBJ2-7,CASSLLGLGYEQYF,TGTGCCAGCAGTTTACTAGGGCTCGGCTACGAGCAGTACTTC
-,TRBD1,TRBV6-5,TRBJ2-1,CASSNGDRAYNEQFF,TGTGCCAGCAGTAATGGGGACAGGGCCTACAATGAGCAGTTCTTC
-,-,TRBV28,TRBJ2-3,CASTFSVRADTQYF,TGTGCCAGCACCTTCTCCGTTCGGGCAGATACGCAGTATTTT
-,TRBD1,TRBV6-5,TRBJ1-3,CASRAGTGPLYTIYF,TGTGCCAGCAGGGCCGGGACAGGGCCTCTTTACACCATATATTTT
-,-,TRBV3-1/TRBV3-2,TRBJ2-2,CASSQLLRLNTGELFF,TGTGCCAGCAGCCAACTATTGAGGCTAAACACCGGGGAGCTGTTTTTT
once,-,TRBV5-4,TRBJ1-3,CAQGSGGNTIYF,TGTGCCCAGGGGTCGGGAGGAAACACCATATATTTT
-,-,TRBV5-4,TRBJ1-1,CASSLALGGTEAFF,TGTGCCAGCAGCTTGGCCCTAGGGGGCACTGAAGCTTTCTTT
-,TRBD1,TRBV7-2,TRBJ1-2,CASSLAPGTGLRGYTF,TGTGCCAGCAGCTTAGCCCCCGGGACAGGGTTGCGTGGCTACACCTTC
-,TRBD1,TRBV5-4,TRBJ2-7,CASSWGQAISYEQYF,TGTGCCAGCAGCTGGGGACAGGCCATCTCCTACGAGCAGTACTTC
-,-,TRBV6-5,TRBJ1-1,CASLLWQKNTEAFF,TGTGCCAGCCTCCTTTGGCAGAAGAACACTGAAGCTTTCTTT
-,-,TRBV5-4,TRBJ2-2,CASSYGTLGSGELFF,TGTGCCAGCAGCTACGGGACACTGGGAAGCGGGGAGCTGTTTTTT
-,-,TRBV6-2/TRBV6-3,TRBJ1-2,CASSYVSGYTF,TGTGCCAGCAGTTACGTGAGTGGCTACACCTTC
-,TRBD2,TRBV5-1,TRBJ2-7,CASSWASGSYEQYF,TGCGCCAGCAGCTGGGCTAGCGGGTCCTACGAGCAGTACTTC
-,-,TRBV6-4,TRBJ2-2,CASSAGDTGELFF,TGTGCCAGCAGTGCGGGAGACACCGGGGAGCTGTTTTTT
-,TRBD2,TRBV11-3,TRBJ2-1,CASSGRTSGSMDEQFF,TGTGCCAGCAGCGGGCGGACTAGCGGGAGTATGGATGAGCAGTTCTTC
-,-,TRBV5-4,TRBJ2-1,CASSLTQGRSYNEQFF,TGTGCCAGCAGTCTGACACAGGGACGCTCCTACAATGAGCAGTTCTTC
few,TRBD1,TRBV4-1,TRBJ2-7,CASSHAWDRSYEQYF,TGCGCCAGCAGCCATGCCTGGGACAGGTCCTACGAGCAGTACTTC
-,TRBD2,TRBV30,TRBJ2-1,CAWSTSGSIYEQFF,TGTGCCTGGAGTACTAGCGGGAGTATCTATGAGCAGTTCTTC
-,-,TRBV28,TRBJ1-6,CASSHRQTPLHF,TGTGCCAGCAGTCATCGACAAACACCCCTCCACTTT
-,TRBD1,TRBV7-9,TRBJ2-7,CASSLELGQSYEQYF,TGTGCCAGCAGCTTGGAACTGGGACAGTCCTACGAGCAGTACTTC
-,-,TRBV3-1/TRBV3-2,TRBJ1-4,CASSQDPEVFGEKLFF,TGTGCCAGCAGCCAAGATCCGGAGGTTTTCGGTGAAAAACTGTTTTTT
-,-,TRBV5-1,TRBJ2-3,CASSLGRRDIPDTQYF,TGCGCCAGCAGCTTGGGTCGTAGGGACATCCCAGATACGCAGTATTTT
few,TRBD1,TRBV29-1,TRBJ2-7,CSARDRGPYEQYF,TGCAGCGCCCGAGACAGGGGACCCTACGAGCAGTACTTC
once,-,TRBV19,TRBJ1-2,CASSLTAVAYGYTF,TGTGCCAGTAGTTTGACAGCAGTAGCCTATGGCTACACCTTC
-,-,TRBV6-4,TRBJ1-6,CASPRSPLHF,TGTGCCAGCCCTCGGTCACCCCTCCACTTT
-,-,TRBV29-1,TRBJ1-2,CSVEGLGAEGYTF,TGCAGCGTTGAAGGTCTAGGGGCGGAAGGCTACACCTTC
-,-,TRBV9,TRBJ1-1,CASSVLPNTEAFF,TGTGCCAGCAGCGTACTCCCGAACACTGAAGCTTTCTTT
-,TRBD1,TRBV5-1,TRBJ1-6,CASSLGGTDYSPLHF,TGCGCCAGCAGCCTGGGTGGGACAGACTATTCACCCCTCCACTTT
-,-,TRBV11-3,TRBJ2-1,CASSPRLAGEQFF,TGTGCCAGCAGCCCTCGACTGGCCGGGGAGCAGTTCTTC
once,TRBD1,TRBV7-3,TRBJ2-1,CASSLGQGTGNEQFF,TGTGCCAGCAGCCTGGGACAGGGCACAGGAAATGAGCAGTTCTTC